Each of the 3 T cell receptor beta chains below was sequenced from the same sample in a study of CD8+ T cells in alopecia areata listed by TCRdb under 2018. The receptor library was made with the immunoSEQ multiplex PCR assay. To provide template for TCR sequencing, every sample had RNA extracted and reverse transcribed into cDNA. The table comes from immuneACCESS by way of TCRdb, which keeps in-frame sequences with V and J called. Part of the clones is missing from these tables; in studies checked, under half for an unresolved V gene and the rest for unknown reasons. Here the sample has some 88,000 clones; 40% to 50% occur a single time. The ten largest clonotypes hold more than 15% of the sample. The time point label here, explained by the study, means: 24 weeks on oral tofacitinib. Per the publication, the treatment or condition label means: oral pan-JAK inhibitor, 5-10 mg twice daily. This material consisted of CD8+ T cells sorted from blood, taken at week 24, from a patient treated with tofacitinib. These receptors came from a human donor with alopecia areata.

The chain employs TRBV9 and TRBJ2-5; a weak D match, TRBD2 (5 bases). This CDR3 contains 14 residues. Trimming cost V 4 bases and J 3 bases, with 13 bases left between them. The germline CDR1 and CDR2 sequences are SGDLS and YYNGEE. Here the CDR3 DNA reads TGTGCCAGCAGCCCATGGTCGGGGAAAGAGACCCAGTACTTC. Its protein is CASSPWSGKETQYF.

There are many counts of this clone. This CDR3 is CASSFWGSYNEQFF. CDR3 nucleotides: TGTGCCAGCAGCTTCTGGGGGAGCTACAATGAGCAGTTCTTC. The rearrangement joins TRBV7-6 to TRBJ2-1; the D gene could be TRBD1 or TRBD2 (5 bases each). Trimming shortened V by 3 bases and J by 3 bases, and 9 bases separated the two germline ends. Germline V gene data show CDR1 as SGHVS and CDR2 as FNYEAQ. CDR3 length: 14 residues.

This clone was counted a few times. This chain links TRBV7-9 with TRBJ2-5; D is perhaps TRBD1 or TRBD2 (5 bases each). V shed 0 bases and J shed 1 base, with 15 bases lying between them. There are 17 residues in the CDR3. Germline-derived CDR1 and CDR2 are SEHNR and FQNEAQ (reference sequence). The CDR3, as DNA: TGTGCCAGCAGCTTAGCGGGGGAAGGCCCACTCCAAGAGACCCAGTACTTC. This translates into CASSLAGEGPLQETQYF.